This T cell receptor beta chain stems from a study of shared clonotypes between healthy human individuals. In the study overall: The study enrolled two women and a few men aged 18 to 49. The study, taken as a whole, reports: Clonotype sharing across a handful of donors was observed for about 5.2% of naive CD4 clonotypes.

V trimming: 6 bases; J trimming: 5 bases; junction bases outside the gene matches: 11. CDR3 size: 16 residues. Germline CDR1 is MDHEN and CDR2 is SYDVKM. Method: immunoSEQ multiplex PCR; TCRdb's copy keeps in-frame clones and lacks some. The sample holds around 700,000 clones, about two thirds seen once. There were only Caucasian adults among the donors, and all lived in Nashville, Tennessee. A CD45RA+ naive subset and a CD45RA-negative memory subset were split from CD4+ cells. A note on this clone: Its cognate antigen is unknown.

J is TRBJ1-5 and V is TRBV28, with 9 positions matching TRBD1. Material: memory CD4+ T cells sorted from blood. As to subset: CD45RA-negative fraction. This TCR was sampled from a woman in her 30s in good health. CDR3 region: CASRSSGTGSDQPQHF. The CDR3, as DNA: TGTGCCAGCAGGTCATCCGGGACAGGGAGCGATCAGCCCCAGCATTTT.